This TCR beta chain was observed in a study of cytomegalovirus exposure and HLA in healthy donors (TCRdb year 2017). Context from the whole study: According to an earlier analysis of several hundred of the donors, about 179 million T cells yielded 90 million to 130 million unique TCR beta sequences and 276 Gb of sequence data. Approximately 300 gigabases of sequencing data and approximately 92 million unique TCR sequences made up an early release that covered about 640 HLA-typed donors. Rather than using new phenotypic data, the later analysis identified candidate immune exposures from TCR beta sequences and from how often those sequences occurred across donors. To decide whether each TCR beta V gene segment behaved as functional or pseudogenic, an earlier analysis of nearly 600 of the donors relied on high-throughput TCR beta sequencing. The study was designed to test whether signatures of past pathogen exposure could be identified by cataloging public T cell receptors. Of the approximately 400 genotyped donors, about 84% fell in the genetic ancestry cluster associated with self-reported Caucasian donors. Every discovery cohort repertoire had been produced on one sequencing platform. Four or five DR-DQ haplotypes were handled as single units for association and clustering, since linkage in the cohort was strong. To study patterns of TCR occurrence, a later analysis re-analyzed previously published TCR beta repertoires from more than 550 donors and added high-resolution HLA genotyping. Genome-wide SNP genotypes for about three fifths of the 666 donors were used in a later genetic analysis, which treated that subset as a discovery cohort. Both class I and class II loci were covered by HLA typing, at four-digit resolution. Typing coverage varied by locus: 629-630 donors for A, B, C, DRB1 and DQB1; roughly 560 for DQA1; about 590 for DPA1; approximately 470 for DPB1. To predict cytomegalovirus infection status, the study combined high-throughput TCR immunosequencing, statistical association of individual TCRs with disease status, and machine learning. In addition to the first cohort of approximately 670 subjects, a separate validation cohort of 130 or so different subjects was used. Across about 370 genotyped donors of the cohort, an average of roughly 250,000 unique TCR beta nucleotide sequences per donor were sequenced, and approximately 19% of those sequences were non-productive. Donor age, sex, ethnicity and CMV serostatus were collected together with the repertoire data. The study profiled the T cell repertoires of 550 to 700 subjects by immunosequencing and related them to cytomegalovirus serostatus. The paper as a whole reports these results and caveats: A further reported finding was that TCR beta sequences accurately predicted the HLA-A and HLA-B alleles for most subjects in the first cohort. Most TCR sequences were observed very rarely across donors, whereas some public TCRs were present in many individuals. Immune exposure information for the cohort was limited to CMV serostatus. A later analysis found that TCR association rates varied across HLA loci, with DRB1 alleles showing the most associated TCRs and HLA-C alleles the fewest. Correlated functional status among segregating V segments might be attributable to linkage disequilibrium, but an unknown experimental factor could not be ruled out. A later analysis found that HLA-associated TCR beta chains were more clonally expanded and had lower generation probabilities than equally common non-associated chains. A total of fewer than 200 TCR beta chains were listed by the study as associated with cytomegalovirus. HLA typing was unavailable for some donors at each locus, so association tests used only the typed subset. A few of the identified cytomegalovirus-associated TCR beta chains were confirmed in vitro to be specific for cytomegalovirus antigens. A group of highly shared sequence variants was considered likely to be a technical artifact of the sequencing pipeline. A later analysis associated about 17,000 TCR beta sequences with specific HLA alleles at a false discovery rate of 0.05. According to a later analysis, most CMV-associated TCR beta chains appeared to be HLA-restricted, and the HLA associations seemed to be driven largely by CMV exposure. The classifier was reported to diagnose cytomegalovirus status with high specificity and sensitivity in both the original cohort and the validation cohort. Around 16 rarely observed V segments, including chromosome 9 orphons, were excluded from the earlier analysis of approximately 600 of the donors because counts were too low. It was suggested by the authors that the approach could potentially be generalized to other disease states and immunological phenotypes. According to a later analysis, parvovirus B19, influenza, CMV and Epstein-Barr virus appeared linked to several top co-occurrence clusters. In an earlier analysis of under 600 of the donors, most TCR beta V segments were observed in productive rearrangements about 90% or about 30% of the time, broadly matching IMGT annotations. V-gene and J-gene trimming of TCR beta chains was associated with a missense DCLRE1C variant in a later genetic analysis, and the association was replicated in an independent cohort. In a later genetic analysis, fewer N-insertions in productive TCRs were reported among donors in an Asian-associated ancestry cluster than the roughly 700-donor mean. The 87-base-pair reads could not distinguish some IMGT-functional V segments, including TRBV6-2 and TRBV6-3, so those segments were excluded. The cohort was sequenced for TCR beta chains only, and without alpha or paired-chain data the features that could be detected were limited. The presence/absence analyses assumed that sequencing depth was roughly uniform across donors, and that assumption may not be true. When HLA alleles, especially DR and DQ, strongly co-occurred, TCR associations were difficult to assign to individual alleles.

The cohort comprised fewer than 700 healthy bone marrow donors. Cohort members were all nominally healthy when sampled, although unrecorded immune exposures were likely present. The donor tested CMV seropositive and was one of the 289 seropositive cohort members. Each donor provided a peripheral blood sample, and peripheral blood mononuclear cells were used for TCR beta sequencing. The Qiagen DNeasy Blood Extraction Kit was used to extract genomic DNA from the blood cell samples. Preparation of the library involved the immunoSEQ multiplex PCR assay. A mixture of 60 forward primers for TCR Vbeta segments and 13 reverse primers for TCR Jbeta segments was used in the multiplex PCR. A multiplex PCR assay on genomic DNA amplified the CDR3 region of rearranged TCR beta genes. Amplified TCR beta libraries were sequenced as 87-base-pair reads on the Illumina HiSeq System. The original methods were these. A later analysis tallied about 77 million unique TCR beta chains across the 600 to 700 repertoires, and some 12 million of those chains were shared by two or more donors. Raw reads were error-corrected and collapsed into unique sequences with a nearest-neighbor algorithm that merged closely related sequences to remove PCR and sequencing errors. CDR3 sequences were aligned to IMGT reference sequences to assign V, D and J gene segments. Each retained sequence needed at least a six-nucleotide match to both a V gene segment and a J gene segment. A rearrangement was called productive if the CDR3 had no stop codons and remained in frame with V and J, and every other rearrangement was called non-productive. Following IMGT convention, CDR3 was defined as the stretch from the second conserved V-encoded cysteine to the conserved J-encoded phenylalanine. In an earlier analysis of 500 to 650 of the donors, sequences lacking an unambiguous match to a single V gene segment were excluded. In an earlier analysis of a few hundred of the donors, V segments were called functional above 56.7% productive rearrangements and were called segregating when the between-donor standard deviation exceeded 5%. A statistical classification framework was developed to diagnose cytomegalovirus status using the catalog of TCR beta chain sequences. V and J gene assignment, in a later analysis, came from comparing TCR nucleotide sequences with IMGT/GENE-DB human TR gene sequences. In a later analysis, CDR3 sequences and most-parsimonious VDJ recombination scenarios were assigned using the TCRdist pipeline. In a later analysis, each TCR beta chain was defined by its CDR3 amino acid sequence together with its V-gene family, and reads lacking a unique V-gene family were excluded. In a later analysis, 550 to 650 highly shared, low-generation-probability nucleotide sequences were removed to address suspected cross-contamination and a sequencing artifact. For each public chain, a later analysis derived a clonal expansion index from normalized ranks of inferred template counts within each repertoire. In a later analysis, generation probabilities were computed with a VDJ recombination model fitted to out-of-frame rearrangements, and the resulting probabilities were checked against IGoR. In a later analysis, hypergeometric tests were used to score TCR-TCR, TCR-HLA and TCR-CMV co-occurrence, with a repertoire-size bias correction applied to TCR pairs. A later analysis estimated false discovery rates by permuting HLA or CMV assignments 20 times. In a later analysis, co-occurring TCRs were grouped using DBSCAN, with TCRdist sequence similarity added in when clustering inside HLA-allele-positive subsets. For co-occurrence clustering, repertoires with fewer than 30,000 or more than 120,000 public chains were excluded, along with roughly five repertoires with anomalous nucleotide sharing. TCRdb carries this immuneACCESS record with in-frame sequences only. Its versions omit some clonotypes, under half of them owing to an unresolved V gene in the studies checked, with the rest unexplained. The D gene and trimming were derived from the DNA, and the V and J assignments and clone size from that table. The sample table lists about 130,000 clones, about a sixth of them with a count of one. The ten most abundant clones make up 2.9% of the sample.

This clone was detected only a few times. Its antigen is currently not known. It has no much larger one-base neighbor in the sample; base qualities were not kept. V was cut back by 1 base and J by 6 bases, leaving a gap of 9 bases between them. From its cysteine to its phenylalanine, the CDR3 spans 14 amino acids. Only the CDR3 DNA is retained, 42 bases long and in frame from the first base. CDR1 MNHEY and CDR2 SMNVEV were looked up in the germline V gene (reference sequence). The clonotype comes from a female donor in good health and CMV-seropositive. The V and J genes are TRBV27 and TRBJ2-2, with the D segment identity uncertain. The sample taken for sequencing was PBMCs. The CDR3 region reads CASSLLSPPGELFF. The sequenced DNA: TGTGCCAGCAGTTTATTATCCCCCCCCGGGGAGCTGTTTTTT.